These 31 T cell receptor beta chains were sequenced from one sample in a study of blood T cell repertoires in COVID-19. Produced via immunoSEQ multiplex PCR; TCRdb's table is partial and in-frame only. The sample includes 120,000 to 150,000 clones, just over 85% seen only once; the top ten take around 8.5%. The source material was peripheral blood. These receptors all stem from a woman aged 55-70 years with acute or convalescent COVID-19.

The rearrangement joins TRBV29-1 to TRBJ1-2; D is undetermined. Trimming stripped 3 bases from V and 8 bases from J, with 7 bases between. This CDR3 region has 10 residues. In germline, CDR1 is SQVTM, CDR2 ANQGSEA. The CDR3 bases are TGCAGCGTTGATGCGGGAGGCTACACCTTC. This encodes CSVDAGGYTF.

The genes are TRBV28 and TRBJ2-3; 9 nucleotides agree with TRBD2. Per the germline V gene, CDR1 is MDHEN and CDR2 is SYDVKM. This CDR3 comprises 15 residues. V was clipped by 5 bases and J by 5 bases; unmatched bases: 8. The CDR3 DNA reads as TGTGCCAGCAGTCCCACGACAGCGGGAGGAGATACGCAGTATTTT. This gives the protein CASSPTTAGGDTQYF.

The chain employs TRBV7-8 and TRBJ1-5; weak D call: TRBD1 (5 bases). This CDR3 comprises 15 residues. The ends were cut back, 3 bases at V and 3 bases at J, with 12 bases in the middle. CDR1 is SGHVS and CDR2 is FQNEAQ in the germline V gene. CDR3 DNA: TGTGCCAGCAGCTTGGGTCAGGGCGTCAATCAGCCCCAGCATTTT. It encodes CASSLGQGVNQPQHF.

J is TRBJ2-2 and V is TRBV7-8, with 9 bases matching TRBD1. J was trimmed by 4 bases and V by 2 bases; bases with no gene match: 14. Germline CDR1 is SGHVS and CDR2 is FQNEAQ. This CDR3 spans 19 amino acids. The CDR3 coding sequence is TGTGCCAGCAGCTTAAGGTTCCTAGCGACAGGGGGAAGCACCGGGGAGCTGTTTTTT. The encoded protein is CASSLRFLATGGSTGELFF.

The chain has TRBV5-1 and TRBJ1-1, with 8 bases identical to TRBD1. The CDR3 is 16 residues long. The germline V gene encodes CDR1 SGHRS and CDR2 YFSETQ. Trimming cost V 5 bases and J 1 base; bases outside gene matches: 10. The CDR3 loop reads CASSFGTGLSNTEAFF. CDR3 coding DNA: TGCGCCAGCAGTTTTGGGACAGGATTATCGAACACTGAAGCTTTCTTT.

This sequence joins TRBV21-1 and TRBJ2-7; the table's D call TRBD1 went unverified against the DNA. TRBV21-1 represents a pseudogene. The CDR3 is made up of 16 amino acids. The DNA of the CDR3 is TGTGCCAGCAGCAAAAGACGGACAGGGGGGGCATACGAGCAGTACTTC. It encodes CASSKRRTGGAYEQYF.

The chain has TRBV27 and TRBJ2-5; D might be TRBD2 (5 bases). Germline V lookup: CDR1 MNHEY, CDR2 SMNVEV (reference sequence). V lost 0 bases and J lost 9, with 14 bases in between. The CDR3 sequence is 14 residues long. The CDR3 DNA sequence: TGTGCCAGCAGTTTATCGCGGGCCGAGAGGGCCCAGTACTTC. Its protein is CASSLSRAERAQYF.

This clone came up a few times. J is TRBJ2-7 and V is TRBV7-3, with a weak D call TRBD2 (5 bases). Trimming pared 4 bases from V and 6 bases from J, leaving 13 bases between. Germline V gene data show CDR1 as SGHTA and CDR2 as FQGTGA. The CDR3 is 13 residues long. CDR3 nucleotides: TGTGCCAGCAGCTCACATCGGGGTGGCGAGCAGTACTTC. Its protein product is CASSSHRGGEQYF.

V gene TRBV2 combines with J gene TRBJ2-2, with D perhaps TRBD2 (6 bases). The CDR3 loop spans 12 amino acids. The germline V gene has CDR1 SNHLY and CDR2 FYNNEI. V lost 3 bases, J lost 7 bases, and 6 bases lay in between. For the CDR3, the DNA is TGTGCCAGCAGTGAGGAGGGCGGGGAGCTGTTTTTT. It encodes CASSEEGGELFF.

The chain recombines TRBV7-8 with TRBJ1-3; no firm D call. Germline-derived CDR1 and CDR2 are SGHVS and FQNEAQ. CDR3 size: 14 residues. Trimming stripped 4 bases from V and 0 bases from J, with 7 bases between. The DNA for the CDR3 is TGTGCCAGCAGCTCATATAGCTCTGGAAACACCATATATTTT. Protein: CASSSYSSGNTIYF.

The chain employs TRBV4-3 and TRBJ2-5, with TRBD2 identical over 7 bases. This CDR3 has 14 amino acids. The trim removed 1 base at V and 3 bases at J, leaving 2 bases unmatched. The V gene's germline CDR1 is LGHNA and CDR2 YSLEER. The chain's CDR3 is CASSQGGGKETQYF. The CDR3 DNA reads TGCGCCAGCAGCCAAGGGGGAGGGAAAGAGACCCAGTACTTC.

The CDR3 loop reads CASSFGTANSPLHF. CDR3 bases: TGTGCCAGCAGTTTCGGGACAGCGAATTCACCCCTCCACTTT. The J gene is TRBJ1-6, the V gene TRBV27, with 7 bases that match TRBD1. The CDR3 runs 14 residues. Germline V gives CDR1 MNHEY, CDR2 SMNVEV (reference sequence). V was pared by 3 bases and J by 7 bases, with 3 bases of the junction left unmatched.

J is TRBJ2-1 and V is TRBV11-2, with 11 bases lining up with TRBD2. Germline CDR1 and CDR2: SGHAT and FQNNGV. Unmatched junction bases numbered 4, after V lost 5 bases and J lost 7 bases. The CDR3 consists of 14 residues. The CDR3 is CASSLTSGGNEQFF. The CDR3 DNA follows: TGTGCCAGCAGCCTTACTAGCGGGGGAAATGAGCAGTTCTTC.

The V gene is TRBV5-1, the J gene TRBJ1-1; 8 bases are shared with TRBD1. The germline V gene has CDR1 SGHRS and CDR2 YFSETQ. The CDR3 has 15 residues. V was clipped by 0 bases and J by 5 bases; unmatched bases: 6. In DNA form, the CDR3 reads TGCGCCAGCAGCTTGGACGGACAGGGATGGACTGAAGCTTTCTTT. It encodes CASSLDGQGWTEAFF.

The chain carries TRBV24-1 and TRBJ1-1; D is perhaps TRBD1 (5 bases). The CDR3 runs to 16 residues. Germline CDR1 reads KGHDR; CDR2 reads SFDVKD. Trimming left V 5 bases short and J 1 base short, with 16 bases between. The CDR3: CATSAHGGSGNTEAFF. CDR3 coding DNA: TGTGCCACCAGTGCCCACGGGGGTAGCGGGAACACTGAAGCTTTCTTT.

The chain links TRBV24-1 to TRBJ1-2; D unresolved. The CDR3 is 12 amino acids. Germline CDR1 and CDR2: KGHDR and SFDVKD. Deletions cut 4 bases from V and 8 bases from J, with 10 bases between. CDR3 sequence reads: CATSEVGRGYTF. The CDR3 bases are TGTGCCACCAGTGAGGTGGGGAGAGGCTACACCTTC.

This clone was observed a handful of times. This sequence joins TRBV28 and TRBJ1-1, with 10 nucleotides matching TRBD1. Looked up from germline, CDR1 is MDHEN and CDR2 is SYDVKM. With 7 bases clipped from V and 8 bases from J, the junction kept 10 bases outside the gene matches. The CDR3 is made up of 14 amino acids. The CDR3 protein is CASILTGGGSEAFF. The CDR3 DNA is TGTGCCAGCATCCTGACAGGGGGCGGATCGGAAGCTTTCTTT.

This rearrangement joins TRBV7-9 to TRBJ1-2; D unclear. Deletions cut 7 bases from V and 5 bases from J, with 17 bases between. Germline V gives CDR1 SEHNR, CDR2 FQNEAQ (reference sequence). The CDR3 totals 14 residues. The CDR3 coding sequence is TGTGCCAGCACCCCAAATAGTGCGTTTTATGGCTACACCTTC. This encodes CASTPNSAFYGYTF. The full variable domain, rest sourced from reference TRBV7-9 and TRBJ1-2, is DTGVSQNPRHKITKRGQNVTFRCDPISEHNRLYWYRQTLGQGPEFLTYFQNEAQLEKSRLLSDRFSAERPKGSFSTLEIQRTEQGDSAMYLCASTPNSAFYGYTFGSGTRLTVV.

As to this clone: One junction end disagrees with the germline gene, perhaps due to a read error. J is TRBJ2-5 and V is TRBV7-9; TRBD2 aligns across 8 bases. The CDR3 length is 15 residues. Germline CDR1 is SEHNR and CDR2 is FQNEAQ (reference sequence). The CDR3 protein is CASSLAGGDQETQYF. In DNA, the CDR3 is TGTGCCAGCAGCCTAGCCGGGGGGGACCAAGAGACCCAGTACTTC.

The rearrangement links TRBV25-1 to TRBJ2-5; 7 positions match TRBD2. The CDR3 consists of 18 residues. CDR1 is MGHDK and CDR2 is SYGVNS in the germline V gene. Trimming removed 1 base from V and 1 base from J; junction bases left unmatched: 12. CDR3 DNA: TGTGCCAGCAGTGAATTCCGAAGTAAACTAGCGATCCAAGAGACCCAGTACTTC. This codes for CASSEFRSKLAIQETQYF.

The CDR3: CASSQGRDRGQPQHF. DNA for the CDR3: TGTGCCAGCAGCCAAGGGAGGGACAGGGGACAGCCCCAGCATTTT. The chain uses TRBV4-2 and TRBJ1-5; 10 bases map to TRBD1. This CDR3 has 15 residues. The germline V gene has CDR1 LGHNA and CDR2 YNFKEQ. With V trimmed by 1 base and J by 7 bases, 4 bases remained unmatched.

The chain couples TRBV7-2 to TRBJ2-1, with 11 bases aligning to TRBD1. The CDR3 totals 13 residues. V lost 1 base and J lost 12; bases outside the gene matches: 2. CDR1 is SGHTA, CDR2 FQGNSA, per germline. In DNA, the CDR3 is TGTGCCAGCAGCTTAGACGGGACAGGGGGGCAGTTCTTC. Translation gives CASSLDGTGGQFF.

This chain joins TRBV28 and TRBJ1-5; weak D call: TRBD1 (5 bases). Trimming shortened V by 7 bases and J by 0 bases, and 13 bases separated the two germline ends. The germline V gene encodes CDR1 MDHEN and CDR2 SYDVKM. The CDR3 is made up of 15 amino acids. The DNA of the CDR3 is TGTGCCAGCACCAGGGATTCCTATAGCAATCAGCCCCAGCATTTT. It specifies CASTRDSYSNQPQHF.

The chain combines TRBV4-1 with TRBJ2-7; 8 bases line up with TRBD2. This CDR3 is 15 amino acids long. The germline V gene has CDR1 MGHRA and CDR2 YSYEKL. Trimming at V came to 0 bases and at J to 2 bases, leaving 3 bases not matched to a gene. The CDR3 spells CASSQEMRGAYEQYF. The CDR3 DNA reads TGCGCCAGCAGCCAAGAGATGCGGGGGGCCTACGAGCAGTACTTC.

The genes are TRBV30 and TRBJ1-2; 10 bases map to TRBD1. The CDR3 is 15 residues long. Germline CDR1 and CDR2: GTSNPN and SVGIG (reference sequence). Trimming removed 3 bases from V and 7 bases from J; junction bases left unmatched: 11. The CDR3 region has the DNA TGTGCCTGGAGCCGGACAGGGGGGTTTTTTGGTGGCTACACCTTC. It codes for CAWSRTGGFFGGYTF.

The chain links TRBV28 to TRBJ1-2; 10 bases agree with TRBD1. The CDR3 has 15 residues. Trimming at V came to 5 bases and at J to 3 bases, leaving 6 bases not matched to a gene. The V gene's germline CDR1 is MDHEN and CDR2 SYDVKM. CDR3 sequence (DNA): TGTGCCAGCAGTATGCCGACAGGGGGCTACTATGGCTACACCTTC. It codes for CASSMPTGGYYGYTF.

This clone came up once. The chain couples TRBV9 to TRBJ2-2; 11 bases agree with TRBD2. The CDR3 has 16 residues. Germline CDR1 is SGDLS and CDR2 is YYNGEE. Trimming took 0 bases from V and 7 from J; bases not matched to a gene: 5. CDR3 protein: CASSVELAGDGGELFF. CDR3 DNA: TGTGCCAGCAGCGTAGAACTAGCGGGGGACGGCGGGGAGCTGTTTTTT.

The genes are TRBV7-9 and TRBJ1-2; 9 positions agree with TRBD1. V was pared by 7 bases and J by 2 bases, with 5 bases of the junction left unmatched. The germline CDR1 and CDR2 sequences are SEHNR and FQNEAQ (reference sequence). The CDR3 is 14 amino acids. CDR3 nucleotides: TGTGCCAGCACCCGAGGACAGGGGAACTATGGCTACACCTTC. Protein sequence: CASTRGQGNYGYTF.

The CDR3 reads CASSDGQSTDTQYF. CDR3 nucleotides: TGTGCCAGCAGCGATGGACAGAGCACAGATACGCAGTATTTT. The V and J genes are TRBV9 and TRBJ2-3; D is perhaps TRBD1 (6 bases). The germline V and J ends were trimmed by 3 bases and 0 bases, with 8 bases remaining between them. This CDR3 contains 14 residues. Looked up from germline, CDR1 is SGDLS and CDR2 is YYNGEE.

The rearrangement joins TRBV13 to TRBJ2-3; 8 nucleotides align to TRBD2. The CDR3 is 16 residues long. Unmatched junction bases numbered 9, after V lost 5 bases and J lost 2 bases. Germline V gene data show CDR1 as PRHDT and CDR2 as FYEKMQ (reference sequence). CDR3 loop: CASSRRGGGVTDTQYF. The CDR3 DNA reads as TGTGCCAGCAGCCGCCGGGGGGGCGGGGTCACAGATACGCAGTATTTT.

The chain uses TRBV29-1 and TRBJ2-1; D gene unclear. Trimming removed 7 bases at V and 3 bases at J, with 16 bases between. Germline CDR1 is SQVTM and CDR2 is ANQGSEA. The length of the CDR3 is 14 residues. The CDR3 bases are TGCAGCGCCCCCGTTGGGCGAAACTACAATGAGCAGTTCTTC. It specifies CSAPVGRNYNEQFF.